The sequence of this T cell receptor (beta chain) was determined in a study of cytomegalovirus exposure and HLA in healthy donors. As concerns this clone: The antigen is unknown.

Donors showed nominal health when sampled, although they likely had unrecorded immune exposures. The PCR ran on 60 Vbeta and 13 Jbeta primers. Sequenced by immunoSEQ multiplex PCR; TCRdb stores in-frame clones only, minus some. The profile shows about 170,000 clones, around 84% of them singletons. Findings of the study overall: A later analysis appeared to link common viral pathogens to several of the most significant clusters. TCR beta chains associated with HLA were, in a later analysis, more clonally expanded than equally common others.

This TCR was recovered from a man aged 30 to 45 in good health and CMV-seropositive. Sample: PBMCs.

The DNA for the CDR3 is TGCAGCGTTGTAGGGCAGGGTAACACTGAAGCTTTCTTT. Translating gives CSVVGQGNTEAFF. This sequence joins TRBV29-1 and TRBJ1-1, with D perhaps matching TRBD1 (5 bases). CDR1 and CDR2 (germline): SQVTM, ANQGSEA. V dropped 4 bases and J dropped 2 bases, with 11 bases sitting between them. CDR3 length: 13 residues.